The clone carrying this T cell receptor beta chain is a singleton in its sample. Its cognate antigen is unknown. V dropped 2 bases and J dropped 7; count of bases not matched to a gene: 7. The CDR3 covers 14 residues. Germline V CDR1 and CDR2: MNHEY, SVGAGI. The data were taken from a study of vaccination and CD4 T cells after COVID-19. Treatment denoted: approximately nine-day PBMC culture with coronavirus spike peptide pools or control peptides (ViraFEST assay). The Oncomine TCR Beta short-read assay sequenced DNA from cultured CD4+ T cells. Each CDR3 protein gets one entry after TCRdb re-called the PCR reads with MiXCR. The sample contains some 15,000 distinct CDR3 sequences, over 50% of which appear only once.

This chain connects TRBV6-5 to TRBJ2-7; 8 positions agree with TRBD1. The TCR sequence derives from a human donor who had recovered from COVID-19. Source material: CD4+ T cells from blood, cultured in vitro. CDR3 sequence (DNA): TGTGCCAGCAGTTACCCGGACAGGGCACAAGAGCAGTACTTC. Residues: CASSYPDRAQEQYF.